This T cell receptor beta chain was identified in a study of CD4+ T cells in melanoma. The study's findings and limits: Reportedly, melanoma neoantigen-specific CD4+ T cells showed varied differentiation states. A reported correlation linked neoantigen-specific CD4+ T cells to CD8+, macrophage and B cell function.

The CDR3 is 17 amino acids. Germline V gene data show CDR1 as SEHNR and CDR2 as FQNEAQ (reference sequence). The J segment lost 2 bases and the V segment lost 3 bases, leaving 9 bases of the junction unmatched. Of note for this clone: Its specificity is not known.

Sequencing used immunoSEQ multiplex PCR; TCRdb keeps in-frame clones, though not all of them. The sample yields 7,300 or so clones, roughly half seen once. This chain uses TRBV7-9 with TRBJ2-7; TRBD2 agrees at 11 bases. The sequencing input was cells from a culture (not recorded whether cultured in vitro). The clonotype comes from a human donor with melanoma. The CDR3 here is CASSFVTSGVRTYEQYF. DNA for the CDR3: TGTGCCAGCAGCTTCGTGACTAGCGGGGTCCGGACCTACGAGCAGTACTTC.